The clone carrying this T cell receptor beta chain showed up just a few times. This sample stems from a study of blood T cell repertoires in COVID-19. Under the authors' procedure: Estimates of nucleated cell counts were drawn from the amplification of reference gene primers. Profiled with immunoSEQ multiplex PCR; TCRdb holds only in-frame clones, not every one. V and J calls and clone size come straight from that table; D and trimming were deduced from the DNA. The sample has under 250,000 clones, approximately 80% seen once. The CDR3 runs 14 residues. From germline, CDR1 is SGHRS and CDR2 YFSETQ. V lost 1 base and J 3 bases, leaving 8 bases between the germline ends.

This clonotype was sampled from a man aged 50 or older with active or convalescent COVID-19. The chain recombines TRBV5-1 with TRBJ2-4; a weak D match, TRBD2 (5 bases). The material sequenced was peripheral blood. This CDR3 reads CASSLWGDKNIQYF. The CDR3 nucleotides are TGCGCCAGCAGCTTGTGGGGAGACAAAAACATTCAGTACTTC. Full variable domain (rest looked up from reference TRBV5-1 and TRBJ2-4): KAGVTQTPRYLIKTRGQQVTLSCSPISGHRSVSWYQQTPGQGLQFLFEYFSETQRNKGNFPGRFSGRQFSNSRSEMNVSTLELGDSALYLCASSLWGDKNIQYFGAGTRLSVL.